This entry features one TCR beta chain sequence. Its target is not known. The record originates from a study of post-analysis software for immune sequencing data. TCR beta cDNA libraries had unique molecular identifiers. TCRdb processed the PCR reads anew with MiXCR; each CDR3 protein has one entry. There are some 260,000 distinct CDR3 sequences in the sample; 36% occur only once, and 4% to 6% lies in the top ten. Study results and caveats: In patients, about five TRBV segments were more frequent than in controls, with TRBV5-6, TRBV5-1 and TRBV20-1 among them.

The V gene's germline CDR1 is SQVTM and CDR2 ANQGSEA. The V and J ends lost 1 base and 6 bases respectively, with 29 bases between them. The CDR3 contains 19 residues. This sequence originates from a girl between 10 and 17 years old with multiple sclerosis. The V gene is TRBV29-1, the J gene TRBJ2-3, with D possibly TRBD2 on 6 matching bases. Sequenced input: blood. The CDR3 coding sequence is TGCAGCGTTGAAGGCACCATTGTGGCGGGATTGGTCAGTGCGGATACGCAGTATTTT. This encodes CSVEGTIVAGLVSADTQYF.